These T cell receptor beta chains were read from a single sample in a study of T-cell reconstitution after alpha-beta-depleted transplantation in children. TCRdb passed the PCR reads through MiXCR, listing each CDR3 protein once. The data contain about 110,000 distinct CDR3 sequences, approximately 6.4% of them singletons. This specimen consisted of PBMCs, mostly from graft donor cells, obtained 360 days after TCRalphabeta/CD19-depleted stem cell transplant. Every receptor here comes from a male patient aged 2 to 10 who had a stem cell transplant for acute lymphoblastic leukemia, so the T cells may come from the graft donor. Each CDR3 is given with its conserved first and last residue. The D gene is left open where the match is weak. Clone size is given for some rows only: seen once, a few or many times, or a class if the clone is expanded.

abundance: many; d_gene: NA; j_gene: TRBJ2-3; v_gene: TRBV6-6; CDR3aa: CASITGSDTQYF; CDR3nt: TGTGCCAGCATTACGGGATCAGATACGCAGTATTTT
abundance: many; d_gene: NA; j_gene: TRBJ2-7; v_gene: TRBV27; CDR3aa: CASSLPGREQYF; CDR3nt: TGTGCCAGCAGTTTACCCGGGCGCGAGCAGTACTTC
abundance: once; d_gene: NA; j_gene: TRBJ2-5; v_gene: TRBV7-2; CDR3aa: CASSAAGYQETQYF; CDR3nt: TGTGCCAGCAGCGCCGCGGGGTACCAAGAGACCCAGTACTTC
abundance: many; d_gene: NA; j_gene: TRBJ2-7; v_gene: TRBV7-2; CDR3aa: CASSQQGRYEQYF; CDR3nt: TGTGCCAGCAGCCAACAGGGTAGATACGAGCAGTACTTC
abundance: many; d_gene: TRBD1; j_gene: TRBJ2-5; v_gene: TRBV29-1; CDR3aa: CSIDRALQETQYF; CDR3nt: TGCAGCATCGACAGGGCCCTCCAAGAGACCCAGTACTTC
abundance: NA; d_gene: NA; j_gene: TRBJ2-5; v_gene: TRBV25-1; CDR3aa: CASLDRREETQYF; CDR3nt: TGTGCCAGCCTGGACAGGAGGGAAGAGACCCAGTACTTC
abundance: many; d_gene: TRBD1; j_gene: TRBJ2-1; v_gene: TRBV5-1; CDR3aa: CASSLAGYPAGGKDEQFF; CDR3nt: TGCGCCAGCAGCTTGGCCGGTTATCCGGCAGGGGGTAAAGATGAGCAGTTCTTC
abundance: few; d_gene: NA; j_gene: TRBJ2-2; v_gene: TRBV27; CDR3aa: CASSLRGTLPLNTGELFF; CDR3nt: TGTGCCAGCAGTTTAAGGGGGACTTTGCCTCTGAACACCGGGGAGCTGTTTTTT
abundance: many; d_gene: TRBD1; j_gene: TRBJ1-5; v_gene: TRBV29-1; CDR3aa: CSVRDRGQPQHF; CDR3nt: TGCAGCGTGAGGGACAGGGGACAGCCCCAGCATTTT
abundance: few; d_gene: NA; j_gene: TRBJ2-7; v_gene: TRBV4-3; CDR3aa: CASSQDPFSESYEQYF; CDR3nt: TGCGCCAGCAGCCAAGATCCCTTCAGTGAGTCCTACGAGCAGTACTTC
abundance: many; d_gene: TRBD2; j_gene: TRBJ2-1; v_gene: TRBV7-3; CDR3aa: CASSLIPSGLAGAAYNEQFF; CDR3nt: TGTGCCAGCAGCTTAATCCCATCGGGACTAGCGGGAGCGGCCTACAATGAGCAGTTCTTC
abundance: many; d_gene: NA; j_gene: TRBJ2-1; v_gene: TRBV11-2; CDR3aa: CASSLENVPWDNEQFF; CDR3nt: TGTGCCAGCAGCTTAGAAAACGTCCCTTGGGACAATGAGCAGTTCTTC
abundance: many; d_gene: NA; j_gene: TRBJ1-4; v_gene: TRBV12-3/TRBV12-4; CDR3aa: CASSSARGVDEKLFF; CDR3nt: TGTGCCAGCAGTTCCGCCAGGGGAGTGGATGAAAAACTGTTTTTT
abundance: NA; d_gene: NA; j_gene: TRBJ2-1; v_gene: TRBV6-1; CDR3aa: CASSVGRHNEQFF; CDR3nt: TGTGCCAGCAGTGTAGGACGTCACAATGAGCAGTTCTTC
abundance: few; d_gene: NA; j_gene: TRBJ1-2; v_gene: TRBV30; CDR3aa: CAWSGPRGTNYGYTF; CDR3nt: TGTGCCTGGAGCGGACCCCGCGGGACCAACTATGGCTACACCTTC
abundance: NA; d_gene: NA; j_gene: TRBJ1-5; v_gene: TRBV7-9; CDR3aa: CASSLGSGGLRGQPQHF; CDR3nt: TGTGCCAGCAGCTTAGGGTCAGGAGGTCTAAGGGGGCAGCCCCAGCATTTT
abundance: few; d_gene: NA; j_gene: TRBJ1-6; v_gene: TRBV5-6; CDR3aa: CASSLPGTGNSPLHF; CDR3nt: TGTGCCAGCAGCTTGCCAGGGACGGGAAATTCACCCCTCCACTTT
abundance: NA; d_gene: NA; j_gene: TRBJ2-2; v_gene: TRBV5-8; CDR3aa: CASSLLPGSGVSGELFF; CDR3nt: TGTGCCAGCAGCTTGCTCCCGGGTAGCGGTGTCTCCGGGGAGCTGTTTTTT